The rows below give T cell receptor beta chains drawn from one sample of a study of Ad26.COV2.S vaccination and SARS-CoV-2 variants. Only in-frame clones appear in the TCRdb table, and some are missing; sequencing was by immunoSEQ multiplex PCR. The profile shows over 110,000 clones, 70% to 90% of them singletons. The sample consisted of peripheral blood, taken after recovery from COVID-19. The receptors originated from a human donor who had recovered from COVID-19. Both conserved end residues are part of each CDR3. Fields, in order: V gene, D gene, J gene, clone size, CDR3 protein, CDR3 DNA. The D gene is left open where the match is weak. Clone size is stated in some rows and not others, as once, few, many or a class when expanded.

v_gene: TRBV6-5; d_gene: NA; j_gene: TRBJ1-6; abundance: few; CDR3aa: CASSYDGNSPLHF; CDR3nt: TGTGCCAGCAGTTACGATGGGAATTCACCCCTCCACTTT
v_gene: TRBV7-8; d_gene: TRBD2; j_gene: TRBJ2-5; abundance: NA; CDR3aa: CASSPGLAGKETQYF; CDR3nt: TGTGCCAGCAGCCCCGGACTAGCGGGAAAAGAGACCCAGTACTTC
v_gene: TRBV9; d_gene: NA; j_gene: TRBJ1-6; abundance: many; CDR3aa: CASTGVLGSPLHF; CDR3nt: TGTGCCAGCACGGGGGTTCTGGGTTCACCCCTCCACTTT
v_gene: TRBV2; d_gene: NA; j_gene: TRBJ2-1; abundance: NA; CDR3aa: CADQGPSYNEQFF; CDR3nt: TGTGCCGATCAGGGGCCCTCCTACAATGAGCAGTTCTTC
v_gene: TRBV6-5; d_gene: NA; j_gene: TRBJ2-2; abundance: NA; CDR3aa: CASSYGVTGELFF; CDR3nt: TGTGCCAGCAGTTACGGGGTTACCGGGGAGCTGTTTTTT
v_gene: TRBV20-1; d_gene: TRBD1; j_gene: TRBJ1-5; abundance: NA; CDR3aa: CSASWDRNQPQHF; CDR3nt: TGCAGTGCTAGTTGGGACAGGAATCAGCCCCAGCATTTT
v_gene: TRBV6-1; d_gene: TRBD1; j_gene: TRBJ1-3; abundance: NA; CDR3aa: CASSEFGTGVGSGNTIYF; CDR3nt: TGTGCCAGCAGTGAATTTGGGACAGGGGTCGGAAGTGGAAACACCATATATTTT
v_gene: TRBV5-5; d_gene: NA; j_gene: TRBJ1-2; abundance: NA; CDR3aa: CASSLSDNYGYTF; CDR3nt: TGTGCCAGCAGCTTGTCGGATAACTATGGCTACACCTTC
v_gene: TRBV12-3/TRBV12-4; d_gene: NA; j_gene: TRBJ1-2; abundance: NA; CDR3aa: CASSLTGSYGYTF; CDR3nt: TGTGCCAGCAGCCTAACAGGGTCCTATGGCTACACCTTC
v_gene: TRBV28; d_gene: TRBD1; j_gene: TRBJ1-1; abundance: NA; CDR3aa: CASSLDRGAVNTEAFF; CDR3nt: TGTGCCAGCAGTCTCGACAGGGGGGCCGTGAACACTGAAGCTTTCTTT
v_gene: TRBV28; d_gene: NA; j_gene: TRBJ2-7; abundance: NA; CDR3aa: CASSDSYEQYF; CDR3nt: TGTGCCAGCAGCGATTCCTACGAGCAGTACTTC
v_gene: TRBV9; d_gene: NA; j_gene: TRBJ1-1; abundance: few; CDR3aa: CASSVGAGVGAEAFF; CDR3nt: TGTGCCAGCAGCGTAGGGGCTGGGGTCGGCGCTGAAGCTTTCTTT
v_gene: TRBV6-5; d_gene: NA; j_gene: TRBJ2-1; abundance: NA; CDR3aa: CASSTTGSSYNEQFF; CDR3nt: TGTGCCAGCAGTACAACAGGGAGCTCCTACAATGAGCAGTTCTTC
v_gene: TRBV28; d_gene: TRBD2; j_gene: TRBJ2-3; abundance: NA; CDR3aa: CASSLFGLAGGTDTQYF; CDR3nt: TGTGCCAGCAGTTTATTTGGACTAGCGGGGGGTACAGATACGCAGTATTTT
v_gene: TRBV5-1; d_gene: NA; j_gene: TRBJ1-1; abundance: NA; CDR3aa: CASRMWQTDTEAFF; CDR3nt: TGCGCCAGCAGAATGTGGCAAACGGATACTGAAGCTTTCTTT
v_gene: TRBV5-5; d_gene: NA; j_gene: TRBJ1-3; abundance: once; CDR3aa: CASSQRGGNTIYF; CDR3nt: TGTGCCAGCAGCCAAAGGGGTGGAAACACCATATATTTT
v_gene: TRBV5-1; d_gene: TRBD1; j_gene: TRBJ1-6; abundance: few; CDR3aa: CASNPGQGNSPLHF; CDR3nt: TGCGCCAGCAACCCGGGACAGGGTAATTCACCCCTCCACTTT
v_gene: TRBV27; d_gene: TRBD1; j_gene: TRBJ2-7; abundance: few; CDR3aa: CASSRDRVGGEQYF; CDR3nt: TGTGCCAGCAGTAGGGACAGGGTTGGGGGCGAGCAGTACTTC
v_gene: TRBV28; d_gene: TRBD1; j_gene: TRBJ2-2; abundance: NA; CDR3aa: CASGTGTGGFGELFF; CDR3nt: TGTGCCAGCGGGACCGGGACAGGGGGCTTCGGGGAGCTGTTTTTT
v_gene: TRBV3-1/TRBV3-2; d_gene: TRBD2; j_gene: TRBJ2-1; abundance: NA; CDR3aa: CASSPGLAPRNEQFF; CDR3nt: TGTGCCAGCAGCCCTGGACTAGCGCCACGCAATGAGCAGTTCTTC